The 28 T cell receptor beta chains reported below all come from one sample, sequenced in a study of shared clonotypes between healthy human individuals (dated by TCRdb to 2019 to 2021). The library was produced with the immunoSEQ multiplex PCR assay. TCRdb took this table from immuneACCESS and kept in-frame rearrangements with V and J called. Such tables lack part of the clones; where checked against another copy, unresolved V genes explain under half of the gap, and the rest is unexplained. A total of 660,000 or so clones appear in this sample, around 96% of them only once. More than 0.085% of the sample goes to the ten largest clones. For the CD8 naive samples, CD45RO-negative cells were positively selected for CCR7, yielding a CD45RA+CCR7+ population from which TemRA cells were excluded. Sequenced sample: naive CD8+ T cells sorted from blood. Reading the label with the study, this specimen's cell subset or site is: CD45RA+CCR7+. The receptors derive from a woman aged 25-40 years in good health.

The rearrangement links TRBV18 to TRBJ1-1; tentative D call: TRBD1 (5 bases). CDR1 and CDR2 from the germline V gene are KGHSH and LQKENI. V was cut by 4 bases and J by 0 bases, with 9 bases left in between. This CDR3 is built from 14 residues. CDR3 region: CASSQGHLNTEAFF. The CDR3 DNA is TGTGCCAGCTCACAAGGACATTTGAACACTGAAGCTTTCTTT. Full variable domain (remainder filled in from reference TRBV18 and TRBJ1-1): NAGVMQNPRHLVRRRGQEARLRCSPMKGHSHVYWYRQLPEEGLKFMVYLQKENIIDESGMPKERFSAEFPKEGPSILRIQQVVRGDSAAYFCASSQGHLNTEAFFGQGTRLTVV.

This clone showed up just once. The rearrangement links TRBV19 to TRBJ2-5, with D tentatively TRBD2 (6 bases). CDR1 LNHDA and CDR2 SQIVND come from the germline V gene (reference sequence). V was shortened by 3 bases and J by 3 bases, with 14 bases between the two germline ends. The length of the CDR3 is 15 residues. CDR3 loop: CASSIRWAGKETQYF. CDR3 coding DNA: TGTGCCAGTAGTATCCGGTGGGCGGGAAAAGAGACCCAGTACTTC.

V usage is TRBV5-6 and J usage is TRBJ2-7; weak D call: TRBD2 (6 bases). The CDR3 loop spans 14 amino acids. Germline CDR1 and CDR2: SGHDT and YYEEEE. V dropped 2 bases and J dropped 7 bases, with 16 bases sitting between them. CDR3 nucleotide sequence: TGTGCCAGCAGCTTTTTCGGATACCGGGAGGAGCAGTACTTC. Protein: CASSFFGYREEQYF.

This clone was picked up one time. The chain uses TRBV5-1 and TRBJ2-3; 8 positions match TRBD2. This CDR3 region has 14 residues. V lost 2 bases, J lost 5 bases, and 4 bases stayed unmatched. Germline assignment: CDR1 SGHRS and CDR2 YFSETQ. The DNA of the CDR3 is TGCGCCAGCAGCTTATGGACTAGCCTAGATACGCAGTATTTT. This codes for CASSLWTSLDTQYF.

The rearrangement links TRBV14 to TRBJ1-4; D remains unclear. Per the germline V gene, CDR1 is SGHDN and CDR2 is FVKESK. Between the trimmed V and J ends, which lost 0 bases and 5 bases, there was a span of 13 bases. This CDR3 contains 16 residues. The CDR3 region is CASSQDPGTKNEKLFF. CDR3 nucleotide sequence: TGTGCCAGCAGCCAAGACCCCGGCACTAAGAATGAAAAACTGTTTTTT.

This chain uses TRBV5-6 with TRBJ1-5, with D possibly matching TRBD1 (5 bases). Looked up from germline, CDR1 is SGHDT and CDR2 is YYEEEE. The CDR3 sequence is 15 residues long. Trimming removed 2 bases from V and 6 bases from J, with 15 bases in between. In DNA form, the CDR3 reads TGTGCCAGCAGCTTTGGGGCGAAAGGGGTTCAGCCCCAGCATTTT. As protein: CASSFGAKGVQPQHF.

The chain recombines TRBV30 with TRBJ1-1; D gene unclear. In germline, CDR1 is GTSNPN, CDR2 SVGIG (reference sequence). The V and J ends lost 1 base and 11 bases respectively, with 8 bases between them. The CDR3 has 10 residues. This CDR3 is CAWSGLRAFF. In nucleotides, the CDR3 is TGTGCCTGGAGTGGTTTAAGGGCTTTCTTT.

The gene calls are TRBV6-5 and TRBJ2-7; TRBD2 is a possible D gene (6 bases). Trimming left V 2 bases short and J 2 bases short, with 13 bases between. This CDR3 region has 15 residues. Germline V gives CDR1 MNHEY, CDR2 SVGAGI. The CDR3 loop reads CASSYETGATYEQYF. Here the CDR3 DNA reads TGTGCCAGCAGTTACGAAACGGGAGCTACCTACGAGCAGTACTTC.

This chain uses TRBV11-2 with TRBJ2-7; the D call may be TRBD1 or TRBD2 (5 bases each). The germline gives CDR1 SGHAT, CDR2 FQNNGV. CDR3 size: 16 residues. V was trimmed by 3 bases and J by 2 bases, leaving 17 bases between them. The CDR3, as DNA: TGTGCCAGCAGCTTTGGAAGGGGTCAGGGACCCTACGAGCAGTACTTC. Its translation: CASSFGRGQGPYEQYF.

V is TRBV11-1 and J is TRBJ2-3; possibly TRBD2 for D (6 bases). Germline CDR1 and CDR2: SGHAT and FQDESV (reference sequence). V lost 1 base, J lost 2 bases, and 10 bases lay in between. The CDR3 sequence is 15 residues long. Here the CDR3 reads CASSLGGGNTDTQYF. CDR3 DNA: TGTGCCAGCAGCTTAGGGGGAGGTAACACAGATACGCAGTATTTT.

The chain joins TRBV7-6 to TRBJ2-5; 7 nucleotides agree with TRBD1. Germline V CDR1 and CDR2: SGHVS, FNYEAQ. This CDR3 spans 12 amino acids. DNA for the CDR3: TGTGCGTCCCGGGACAGTCAAGAGACCCAGTACTTC. Its protein product is CASRDSQETQYF. The variable domain in full, with the rest retrieved from reference TRBV7-6 and TRBJ2-5, is GAGVSQSPRYKVTKRGQDVALRCDPISGHVSLYWYRQALGQGPEFLTYFNYEAQQDKSGLPNDRFSAERPEGSISTLTIQRTEQRDSAMYRCASRDSQETQYFGPGTRLLVL.

This chain connects TRBV7-2 to TRBJ2-2; 8 bases align to TRBD2. The CDR3 has 19 residues. V was pared by 5 bases and J by 3 bases, with 17 bases of the junction left unmatched. CDR1 and CDR2 (germline): SGHTA, FQGNSA. In DNA form, the CDR3 reads TGTGCCAGCAGCCATTCACCCGGCGCCTGGCGGGAGGACACCGGGGAGCTGTTTTTT. As protein: CASSHSPGAWREDTGELFF.

The CDR3 region is CASRPGGSYGYTF. The CDR3, as DNA: TGTGCCAGCAGGCCAGGGGGCAGCTATGGCTACACCTTC. The V gene is TRBV5-8, the J gene TRBJ1-2, with 8 bases fitting TRBD1. In germline, CDR1 is SGHTS, CDR2 YDEGEE. This CDR3 is built from 13 residues. Trimming cost V 5 bases and J 4 bases; bases outside gene matches: 4.

The rearrangement uses TRBV9 and TRBJ2-7, with no clear D. CDR1 is SGDLS, CDR2 YYNGEE, per germline. Trimming left V 4 bases short and J 2 bases short, with 16 bases between. This CDR3 contains 15 residues. This CDR3 reads CASSSGSPYPYEQYF. CDR3 DNA: TGTGCCAGCAGCTCCGGCAGCCCATACCCCTACGAGCAGTACTTC.

The gene calls are TRBV2 and TRBJ2-5; a weak D match, TRBD2 (5 bases). The germline gives CDR1 SNHLY, CDR2 FYNNEI. This CDR3 spans 11 amino acids. V dropped 7 bases and J dropped 5 bases, with 8 bases sitting between them. CDR3 DNA sequence: TGTGCCAGCACGGACTCGGAGACCCAGTACTTC. This encodes CASTDSETQYF.

A note on this clone: Other nucleotide sequences from this sample produce the same CDR3. The rearrangement joins TRBV5-1 to TRBJ2-7, with D uncertain. The length of the CDR3 is 13 residues. Looked up from germline, CDR1 is SGHRS and CDR2 is YFSETQ. V was pared by 0 bases and J by 3 bases, with 7 bases between. The CDR3: CASSLERSYEQYF. CDR3 sequence (DNA): TGCGCCAGCAGCTTGGAACGTAGCTACGAGCAGTACTTC.

This chain links TRBV19 with TRBJ2-2; 10 bases fit TRBD1. The CDR3 is 16 amino acids. Germline V gene lookup returns CDR1 LNHDA and CDR2 SQIVND (reference sequence). With 4 bases clipped from V and 6 bases from J, the junction kept 8 bases outside the gene matches. The CDR3 protein is CASSRVVGQGAGELFF. CDR3 nucleotide sequence: TGTGCCAGTAGTAGGGTTGTTGGACAGGGGGCCGGGGAGCTGTTTTTT.

This clone was recorded once. The rearrangement joins TRBV28 to TRBJ1-6; tentatively, D is TRBD1 (5 bases). CDR3 length equals 16 residues. The germline V gene has CDR1 MDHEN and CDR2 SYDVKM. The V gene lost 5 bases and the J gene lost 7 bases, with 18 bases spanning the gap. The CDR3 bases are TGTGCCAGCAGTCCATGGGGGGTTTCCCGAAATTCACCCCTCCACTTT. It yields the protein CASSPWGVSRNSPLHF.

The V gene is TRBV6-5, the J gene TRBJ2-7, with D hard to call. V gave up 7 bases and J gave up 3 bases, with 10 bases separating them. The CDR3 is 12 amino acids. Germline-derived CDR1 and CDR2 are MNHEY and SVGAGI. The CDR3 coding sequence is TGTGCCAGCAAGTCTCACGACTACGAGCAGTACTTC. Encoded protein: CASKSHDYEQYF.

The chain carries TRBV28 and TRBJ2-7, with 9 bases identical to TRBD2. CDR1 MDHEN and CDR2 SYDVKM come from the germline V gene. The CDR3 covers 14 residues. With 5 bases clipped from V and 5 bases from J, the junction kept 7 bases outside the gene matches. The CDR3 DNA reads as TGTGCCAGCAGTGACGTGCGGGAGGGCCACGAGCAGTACTTC. This sequence encodes CASSDVREGHEQYF. Combining the CDR3 with reference TRBV28 and TRBJ2-7 gives the whole variable domain DVKVTQSSRYLVKRTGEKVFLECVQDMDHENMFWYRQDPGLGLRLIYFSYDVKMKEKGDIPEGYSVSREKKERFSLILESASTNQTSMYLCASSDVREGHEQYFGPGTRLTVT.

The rearrangement links TRBV2 to TRBJ1-4; possible D gene TRBD1, 5 bases. Germline values: CDR1 SNHLY, CDR2 FYNNEI. There are 13 residues in the CDR3. Trimming cost V 7 bases and J 11 bases, with 17 bases left between them. The CDR3 loop reads CASKGTAGGKLFF. CDR3 sequence (DNA): TGTGCCAGCAAAGGGACGGCTGGGGGGAAACTGTTTTTT.

This sequence joins TRBV4-2 and TRBJ2-1; the D gene could be TRBD1 or TRBD2 (6 bases each). The germline CDR1 and CDR2 sequences are LGHNA and YNFKEQ. CDR3 length: 17 amino acids. V was shortened by 3 bases and J by 0 bases, with 15 bases between the two germline ends. The chain's CDR3 is CASSQEGGGSSYNEQFF. The CDR3 nucleotides read TGTGCCAGCAGCCAGGAGGGGGGCGGAAGCTCCTACAATGAGCAGTTCTTC.

The chain couples TRBV28 to TRBJ2-3, with a possible D match to TRBD1 (6 bases). Trimming shortened V by 3 bases and J by 5 bases, and 15 bases separated the two germline ends. The CDR3 has 15 residues. The germline V gene encodes CDR1 MDHEN and CDR2 SYDVKM. CDR3 residues: CASSFPGAGEDTQYF. The CDR3 DNA reads as TGTGCCAGCAGTTTCCCCGGAGCAGGGGAAGATACGCAGTATTTT. Full variable domain (rest looked up from reference TRBV28 and TRBJ2-3): DVKVTQSSRYLVKRTGEKVFLECVQDMDHENMFWYRQDPGLGLRLIYFSYDVKMKEKGDIPEGYSVSREKKERFSLILESASTNQTSMYLCASSFPGAGEDTQYFGPGTRLTVL.

V gene TRBV6-1 combines with J gene TRBJ2-2; unclear D gene. The CDR3 runs to 16 residues. The germline gives CDR1 MNHNS, CDR2 SASEGT. V gave up 3 bases and J gave up 5 bases, with 16 bases separating them. The CDR3 region is CASSDFFRLGTGELFF. Written as DNA, the CDR3 is TGTGCCAGCAGTGACTTCTTTCGGCTTGGGACCGGGGAGCTGTTTTTT.

The sample holds one count of this clone. The chain carries TRBV9 and TRBJ2-7; 7 bases are a match to TRBD1. With V trimmed by 0 bases and J by 4 bases, 10 bases remained unmatched. This CDR3 spans 16 amino acids. In germline, CDR1 is SGDLS, CDR2 YYNGEE. The CDR3, as DNA: TGTGCCAGCAGCGTAGGGGCCGGGACAGACTTATACGAGCAGTACTTC. Translated, it gives CASSVGAGTDLYEQYF.

Here the CDR3 reads CSVDWGRGYNEQFF. DNA for the CDR3: TGCAGCGTTGATTGGGGGAGGGGCTACAATGAGCAGTTCTTC. The chain couples TRBV29-1 to TRBJ2-1; the match to TRBD2 covers 7 bases. This CDR3 is 14 amino acids long. V gave up 3 bases and J gave up 3 bases; unmatched junction bases: 5. The V gene's germline CDR1 is SQVTM and CDR2 ANQGSEA.

The CDR3 coding sequence is TGTGCCAGCAGAGGGAGGGGCAGGGAAGAGACCCAGTACTTC. Protein sequence: CASRGRGREETQYF. The gene calls are TRBV7-9 and TRBJ2-5, with 7 positions matching TRBD2. The length of the CDR3 is 14 residues. Germline assignment: CDR1 SEHNR and CDR2 FQNEAQ (reference sequence). Unmatched junction bases numbered 7, after V lost 6 bases and J lost 3 bases.

This clone was counted a single time. The chain's CDR3 is CASSVDGRGADEQYF. The CDR3 bases are TGTGCCAGCAGCGTAGATGGAAGGGGTGCGGACGAGCAGTACTTC. This chain links TRBV9 with TRBJ2-7; a possible D gene is TRBD1 (5 bases). The ends were cut back, 0 bases at V and 5 bases at J, with 15 bases in the middle. The V gene's germline CDR1 is SGDLS and CDR2 YYNGEE. This CDR3 spans 15 amino acids.